This T cell receptor beta chain was captured in a study of CD8+CD57+ T cells in acquired aplastic anemia. Study-wide findings and caveats: Both patients and controls carried the same twenty-nine CD8+ CDR3 sequences.

In patients chosen for sequencing, flow cytometry had shown CD8+CD57+ cell expansion. Severe acquired aplastic anemia was the diagnosis recorded for all patients. It was genomic DNA that served as the template for profiling TCR beta VDJ and CDR3. MiXCR was run by TCRdb on the reads, yielding one entry per CDR3 protein. The table includes 150,000 to 200,000 distinct CDR3 sequences, 45% to 50% detected once. On this clonotype itself: Its antigen is undetermined.

The CDR3 extends over 14 amino acids. Per germline, CDR1 LNHDA and CDR2 SQIVND (reference sequence). V dropped 3 bases and J dropped 2 bases, with 11 bases sitting between them. This clonotype was obtained from a human donor with aplastic anemia. The chain combines TRBV19 with TRBJ2-7; D possibly matches TRBD1 or TRBD2 (5 bases each). Sequencing input: sorted CD4+, CD8+, or CD8+CD57+ T cells (not recorded which) from PBMCs. The CDR3 reads CASSIGEGTYEQYF. The CDR3 coding sequence is TGTGCCAGTAGTATCGGAGAGGGGACCTACGAGCAGTACTTC.